The clone carrying this T cell receptor (beta chain) was seen only once. Its antigen is unknown. This sample is part of a study of yellow fever vaccine responses in identical twins. Findings and limits, study-wide: Twins' vaccine T cell response reportedly seemed partly convergent, partly personalized.

Via MiXCR, TCRdb re-called the RT-PCR reads, giving one row per CDR3 protein. Altogether 30,000 to 35,000 distinct CDR3 sequences are present, 50% to 65% being singletons, with the ten largest covering about 4.6%. The CDR3 has 14 amino acids. The germline gives CDR1 SSHAT, CDR2 FNYEAQ (reference sequence). The V end was cut by 2 bases, the J end by 4 bases, with 11 bases between. This sample comprised T cells from blood (PBMCs), unsorted or a sorted subset (not recorded which), obtained before or after yellow fever vaccination (not recorded which). This TCR derives from a woman aged 18 to 35 who received the yellow fever vaccine. The chain has TRBV7-7 and TRBJ2-5; possibly TRBD2 for D (6 bases). The CDR3 region is CASSLMGTGETQYF. CDR3 nucleotide sequence: TGTGCCAGCAGCTTAATGGGGACTGGAGAGACCCAGTACTTC.